This T cell receptor (beta chain) was sequenced in a study of radiotherapy plus CTLA-4 blockade in lung cancer. Study-level points and caveats: Peripheral blood showed expansion of tumor-derived TCR clones after radiotherapy and ipilimumab. In blood, early T cell clone dynamics reportedly predicted response best, together with interferon-beta.

Libraries were prepared by immunoSEQ multiplex PCR; TCRdb keeps only in-frame clonotypes and omits some of them. The sample holds around 82,000 clones, around 90% seen once. Concerning this clone: The antigen is unknown.

Germline V gene sequence: CDR1 SGDLS, CDR2 YYNGEE. The CDR3 has 15 residues. V was pared by 3 bases and J by 8 bases, with 20 bases between. The TCR comes from a human donor with non-small cell lung cancer that progressed on radiotherapy plus ipilimumab. The starting material was peripheral blood, obtained from a patient treated with radiotherapy plus ipilimumab. The chain carries TRBV9 and TRBJ1-1; D gene ambiguous. DNA of the CDR3: TGTGCCAGCAGCGAAAGTAAGACGCTGAGTGGGGAAGCTTTCTTT. It codes for CASSESKTLSGEAFF.